In this sample, the clone carrying this TCR beta chain turned up a few times. The antigen is unknown. The source of the sample is a study of CD8 T cells in ankylosing spondylitis. Making use of molecular barcodes, quantitative 5'-RACE generated TCR beta libraries. TCRdb re-called the 5' RACE reads through MiXCR, storing one row per CDR3 protein. The sample lists nearly 250,000 distinct CDR3 sequences, over 30% seen once, with about 4.2% in the top ten. Broader study findings: It appeared that ankylosing spondylitis blood was characterized by a TCR beta motif of several highly homologous variants.

CDR1 is SGHRS, CDR2 YFSETQ, per germline. The CDR3 sequence is 14 residues long. Trimming took off 1 base at V and 6 bases at J, with 10 bases between the two ends. This clonotype was obtained from a male donor with ankylosing spondylitis or in good health (not recorded which). This chain uses TRBV5-1 with TRBJ1-4; no clear D. Source material: blood, either unsorted or a sorted T cell fraction (not recorded which). The CDR3 here is CASSLRSVDEKLFF. The CDR3 DNA sequence: TGCGCCAGCAGCTTGAGGTCCGTCGATGAAAAACTGTTTTTT. The whole variable domain, remainder taken from reference TRBV5-1 and TRBJ1-4, is KAGVTQTPRYLIKTRGQQVTLSCSPISGHRSVSWYQQTPGQGLQFLFEYFSETQRNKGNFPGRFSGRQFSNSRSEMNVSTLELGDSALYLCASSLRSVDEKLFFGSGTQLSVL.